This TCR beta chain originates from a study of CD8+CD57+ T cells in acquired aplastic anemia. Study-wide context: The study obtained an average of about 3.1 ug of DNA from sorted CD4+ and CD8+ cells. Study results and caveats: With respect to CD8+ Simpson's diversity, patients and controls did not differ significantly. Sharing between patients and controls was observed for around 30 CD8+ CDR3 sequences.

Profiling of TCR beta VDJ combinations and CDR3 sequences used genomic DNA as template. TCRdb passed the reads through MiXCR, listing each CDR3 protein once. Of some 280,000 distinct CDR3 sequences in the sample, around three fifths were seen once. As regards this clonotype: The antigen is unknown.

J was trimmed by 0 bases and V by 2 bases; bases with no gene match: 1. Germline CDR1 DFQATT, CDR2 SNEGSKA (reference sequence). The CDR3 spans 15 residues. The gene calls are TRBV20-1 and TRBJ2-1; TRBD2 matches 10 bases. The receptor comes from a human donor with severe aplastic anemia or a healthy control (not recorded which). The source material was sorted CD4+, CD8+, or CD8+CD57+ T cells (not recorded which) from PBMCs. The CDR3 loop reads CSARPSGSSYNEQFF. CDR3 coding DNA: TGCAGTGCTAGACCTAGCGGGAGCTCCTACAATGAGCAGTTCTTC.